Listed below are T cell receptor beta chains from one sample, sequenced in a study of OX40 agonist ivuxolimab in advanced cancers. TCRdb keeps only in-frame clones here, not all; method: immunoSEQ multiplex PCR. The sample includes 90,000 to 100,000 clones, about 96% of them seen just once. The sample here was CD4+ or CD8+ T cells sorted from blood, taken in a trial of the OX40 agonist ivuxolimab. Receptors originate from an adult with an advanced solid tumor such as melanoma, head and neck, liver or kidney cancer. Both conserved end residues are part of each CDR3. The D gene is left open where the match is weak. The size of a clone is reported for some rows only, either as once, few or many, or as a class for expanded clones.

TGTGCCAGCAGTTTGACAGGGGACGGTGAGCAGTTCTTC | CASSLTGDGEQFF | . | TRBJ2-1 | TRBD1 | TRBV7-6
TGTGCCAGCAGCTCGGACAGGGGTGGGAACACCGGGGAGCTGTTTTTT | CASSSDRGGNTGELFF | . | TRBJ2-2 | TRBD1 | TRBV5-5
TGTGCCAGCAGTCCAGACAGGGTAGAAGGCAATGAGCAGTTCTTC | CASSPDRVEGNEQFF | once | TRBJ2-1 | TRBD1 | TRBV27
TGTGCCAGCAGTGACTCCTACCGGGCTTGGGGACAAGAGACCCAGTACTTC | CASSDSYRAWGQETQYF | . | TRBJ2-5 | . | TRBV25-1
TGTGCCATCTTCAGGGGCGGACTGAACACTGAAGCTTTCTTT | CAIFRGGLNTEAFF | . | TRBJ1-1 | . | TRBV6-5
TGTGCCACCAGCAGAGAGGGACAGGGGACCCACACAGATACGCAGTATTTT | CATSREGQGTHTDTQYF | . | TRBJ2-3 | TRBD1 | TRBV15
TGTGCTAGTGGTTTGGGGGACAGGGCTTCACCCCTCCACTTT | CASGLGDRASPLHF | . | TRBJ1-6 | TRBD1 | TRBV12-5
TGTGCCAGCAGCTTAGGAGGGGGGGATAAGCACATTCAGTACTTC | CASSLGGGDKHIQYF | . | TRBJ2-4 | . | TRBV13
TGTGCCAGTTTTGGGCGGGGGGGCTACAATGAGCAGTTCTTC | CASFGRGGYNEQFF | . | TRBJ2-1 | TRBD2 | TRBV2
TGTGCCAGCAGCCAATATAGCAATCAGCCCCAGCATTTT | CASSQYSNQPQHF | few | TRBJ1-5 | . | TRBV4-2
TGTGCCAGCAGCCAAGATCCGCGGGAGGGCCCCCCAGATACGCAGTATTTT | CASSQDPREGPPDTQYF | . | TRBJ2-3 | TRBD2 | TRBV4-2
TGTGCCAGCAGCTTAGAAGCGGGCTTGAACACTGAAGCTTTCTTT | CASSLEAGLNTEAFF | . | TRBJ1-1 | . | TRBV7-2
TGTGCCAGCAGCTCCCAAGGGGGGCGGAGCACAGATACGCAGTATTTT | CASSSQGGRSTDTQYF | . | TRBJ2-3 | . | TRBV9
TGCGCCAGCAGCCAATTGACAGGGTTAACTGAAGCTTTCTTT | CASSQLTGLTEAFF | . | TRBJ1-1 | TRBD1 | TRBV4-1
TGCGCCAGCAGCTCCACAGGAGGGGGAAACACTGAAGCTTTCTTT | CASSSTGGGNTEAFF | . | TRBJ1-1 | . | TRBV4-1
TGTGCCAGCAGCTTTCAGGGCTCCACCTTTAACTATGGCTACACCTTC | CASSFQGSTFNYGYTF | . | TRBJ1-2 | . | TRBV5-6
TGTGCCAGCAGCTTAGGCAGGGAGTACGAGCAGTACTTC | CASSLGREYEQYF | . | TRBJ2-7 | . | TRBV11-2
TGTGCCAGCAGCCCCTCCTTAGTGGGGGAGCAGTACTTC | CASSPSLVGEQYF | . | TRBJ2-5 | . | TRBV7-2
TGTGCCAGCAGCTGGACTAGCGGGGAGTACGAGCAGTACTTC | CASSWTSGEYEQYF | . | TRBJ2-7 | TRBD2 | TRBV27
TGTGCCAGCAGTTTTAGCCCCAGCGGCAATGAGCAGTTCTTC | CASSFSPSGNEQFF | . | TRBJ2-1 | . | TRBV28
TGTGCCAGCAGCCGGCCTCCGGGACACCTCGTCCCTGAAGCTTTCTTT | CASSRPPGHLVPEAFF | . | TRBJ1-1 | . | TRBV21-1
TGTGCCAGCAGTCGCCCAGATATCCACGAGCAGTACTTC | CASSRPDIHEQYF | once | TRBJ2-7 | . | TRBV28
TGTGCCAGCCTTGGGTCAATTGCGCAGTATTTT | CASLGSIAQYF | once | TRBJ2-3 | . | TRBV7-9
TGTGCCAGCAGCCTCCTGGGGACAGGGTCCTACGAGCAGTACTTC | CASSLLGTGSYEQYF | . | TRBJ2-7 | TRBD1 | TRBV7-3
TGTGCCAGCAGTGAAGAGGAAGGAAGCGGGGGGGCCATAGATACGCAGTATTTT | CASSEEEGSGGAIDTQYF | once | TRBJ2-3 | TRBD2 | TRBV2
TGTGCCAGACCGTTGGACAGGGACTATGGCTACACCTTC | CARPLDRDYGYTF | few | TRBJ1-2 | TRBD1 | TRBV27
TGTGCCAGCAGTTTAATGGGCAGGAACTACAACTATGGCTACACCTTC | CASSLMGRNYNYGYTF | . | TRBJ1-2 | . | TRBV27
TGTGCCAGCAGCTTAGGGGTTCCTAGCGCCTCCTCCTACGAGCAGTACTTC | CASSLGVPSASSYEQYF | . | TRBJ2-7 | . | TRBV7-9
TGTGCCAGCAGTCCCAGTTTTGCGGGAGACGATACGCAGTATTTT | CASSPSFAGDDTQYF | once | TRBJ2-3 | TRBD2 | TRBV28
TGCAGCGTTGAGATTCCCCTGGACAGGAGGCCCTACGAGCAGTACTTC | CSVEIPLDRRPYEQYF | . | TRBJ2-7 | TRBD1 | TRBV29-1
TGTGCCAGCAGCTCCGGTGGGATGGTGTTCACTGAAGCTTTCTTT | CASSSGGMVFTEAFF | . | TRBJ1-1 | . | TRBV7-9
TGTGCCAGCAGCAGACTAGCTGCCGAGCAGTACTTC | CASSRLAAEQYF | once | TRBJ2-7 | TRBD2 | TRBV11-2
TGCGCCAGCACAGTGGACCGCTACAATGAGCAGTTCTTC | CASTVDRYNEQFF | . | TRBJ2-1 | . | TRBV10-1